One sample yielded the 8 T cell receptor beta chains listed below, sequenced in a study of T cell responses to AZD1222 COVID-19 vaccine. Here immunoSEQ multiplex PCR was the method, and the copy in TCRdb shows in-frame clones only, minus some. The data show fewer than 100,000 clones, 85% to 90% seen once. The specimen was peripheral blood, collected 28 days after the second AZD1222 dose. These receptors were collected from an adult who received the AZD1222 COVID-19 vaccine.

V and J are TRBV7-9 and TRBJ2-7; D remains ambiguous. With 1 base removed from V and 6 bases from J, the gap between germline ends came to 10 bases. CDR3 length: 13 residues. CDR1 is SEHNR, CDR2 FQNEAQ, per germline (reference sequence). The CDR3 spells CASSLEVSGEQYF. CDR3 nucleotides: TGTGCCAGCAGCTTAGAGGTCTCCGGCGAGCAGTACTTC.

This clone has more than one count but fewer than ten. The V and J genes are TRBV6-6 and TRBJ1-3; TRBD1 matches 8 bases. This CDR3 is 16 amino acids long. Per germline, CDR1 MNHNY and CDR2 SVGAGI (reference sequence). Germline trimming cut 6 bases from V and 0 bases from J; bases unmatched to any gene: 7. The CDR3 here is CASSYVTGGSGNTIYF. In nucleotides, the CDR3 is TGTGCCAGCAGCTACGTTACAGGGGGCTCTGGAAACACCATATATTTT.

This chain uses TRBV11-3 with TRBJ2-1; 8 bases align to TRBD2. V was pared by 3 bases and J by 2 bases, with 0 bases of the junction left unmatched. Germline V lookup: CDR1 SGHNT, CDR2 YENEEA. This CDR3 is 14 amino acids long. The CDR3 DNA is TGTGCCAGCAGCTTTAGCGGGGCCTACAATGAGCAGTTCTTC. It yields the protein CASSFSGAYNEQFF.

The chain combines TRBV11-3 with TRBJ2-1, with D tentatively TRBD2 (5 bases). Trimming shortened V by 5 bases and J by 6 bases, and 11 bases separated the two germline ends. CDR1 and CDR2 (germline): SGHNT, YENEEA. The CDR3 is made up of 13 amino acids. The CDR3 loop is CASSPPGFNEQFF. The CDR3 DNA follows: TGTGCCAGCAGCCCCCCGGGGTTCAATGAGCAGTTCTTC.

The genes are TRBV3-1 (or the pseudogene TRBV3-2) and TRBJ1-1; 10 nucleotides align to TRBD1. The ends lost 4 bases at V and 4 bases at J; junction bases unmatched: 3. Germline loops: CDR1 LGHDT, CDR2 YNNKEL (reference sequence). The CDR3 runs to 14 residues. Here the CDR3 reads CASSRQGASTEAFF. The CDR3 DNA is TGTGCCAGCAGCCGACAGGGGGCCTCCACTGAAGCTTTCTTT.

This chain connects TRBV7-2 to TRBJ2-7, with 8 bases fitting TRBD2. From germline, CDR1 is SGHTA and CDR2 FQGNSA. V trimming: 7 bases; J trimming: 5 bases; junction bases outside the gene matches: 4. This CDR3 has 12 residues. In nucleotides, the CDR3 is TGTGCCAGCACCATTAGCGGGGACGAGCAGTACTTC. Protein sequence: CASTISGDEQYF. Full variable domain (rest looked up from reference TRBV7-2 and TRBJ2-7): GAGVSQSPSNKVTEKGKDVELRCDPISGHTALYWYRQSLGQGLEFLIYFQGNSAPDKSGLPSDRFSAERTGGSVSTLTIQRTQQEDSAVYLCASTISGDEQYFGPGTRLTVT.

The chain has TRBV7-4 and TRBJ1-1; 10 bases map to TRBD1. J gave up 7 bases and V 2 bases, and 13 bases lay outside the gene matches. Germline lookup yields CDR1 SGHVT and CDR2 SQSDAQ. The CDR3 length is 17 residues. The CDR3 nucleotides are TGTGCCAGCAGCTTATCGACAGGGGGCGACGCAAAATTTGAAGCTTTCTTT. Translating it yields CASSLSTGGDAKFEAFF.

This rearrangement joins TRBV9 to TRBJ2-2, with 9 bases fitting TRBD1. Germline trimming cut 0 bases from V and 6 bases from J; bases unmatched to any gene: 9. The germline V gene has CDR1 SGDLS and CDR2 YYNGEE. This CDR3 region has 17 residues. The CDR3 DNA reads TGTGCCAGCAGCGTAGCCGACAGGGGGGTAGTCTCCGGGGAGCTGTTTTTT. Its protein product is CASSVADRGVVSGELFF.